The 30 T cell receptor beta chains listed next were all sequenced from one sample in a study of shared clonotypes between healthy human individuals. Clones were read by immunoSEQ multiplex PCR, and TCRdb kept only the in-frame ones, dropping some. The table shows 1.5 million to 2.5 million clones, with about 95% occurring only once. Naive CD8 cells, CD45RO-negative and positively selected for CCR7, excluded terminally differentiated effector memory CD45RA+ cells. The source material was naive CD8+ T cells sorted from blood. These receptors were collected from a man aged 18-30 years in good health.

The count of this clone is one. In DNA form, the CDR3 reads TGTGCCAGCAGCTTGGGCAGGGCTGCCTACGAGCAGTACTTC. Amino acids: CASSLGRAAYEQYF. This chain uses TRBV5-4 with TRBJ2-7; tentatively, D is TRBD1 (5 bases). Trimming pared 0 bases from V and 2 bases from J, leaving 9 bases between. The CDR3 sequence is 14 residues long. CDR1 SGHNT and CDR2 YYREEE come from the germline V gene (reference sequence).

The V and J genes are TRBV2 and TRBJ2-7; TRBD1 aligns across 7 bases. The CDR3 has 15 amino acids. Looked up from germline, CDR1 is SNHLY and CDR2 is FYNNEI. Trimming cost V 7 bases and J 0 bases; bases outside gene matches: 9. The CDR3 nucleotides read TGTGCCAGCATCAGGGACAGTACAACCTCCTACGAGCAGTACTTC. This gives the protein CASIRDSTTSYEQYF.

The V gene is TRBV5-6, the J gene TRBJ2-7, with D perhaps TRBD1 or TRBD2 (5 bases each). Trimming removed 6 bases at V and 0 bases at J, with 13 bases between. This CDR3 region has 14 residues. From germline, CDR1 is SGHDT and CDR2 YYEEEE. The CDR3 DNA sequence: TGTGCCAGCACCGCCGGGACCGCCTCCTACGAGCAGTACTTC. This encodes CASTAGTASYEQYF.

V usage is TRBV9 and J usage is TRBJ1-4; the D gene is possibly TRBD1 (5 bases). Germline lookup yields CDR1 SGDLS and CDR2 YYNGEE. The V end was cut by 5 bases, the J end by 4 bases, with 18 bases between. The CDR3 totals 16 residues. As DNA, the CDR3 is TGTGCCAGCAGTGGCAGCTCCGGGGGGGTTAATGAAAAACTGTTTTTT. Translating gives CASSGSSGGVNEKLFF.

The chain uses TRBV6-4 and TRBJ2-3, with D possibly matching TRBD1 (5 bases). The V end lost 3 bases, the J end lost 1 base, and 14 bases lay between the germline ends. CDR3 size: 16 residues. Per germline, CDR1 MRHNA and CDR2 SNTAGT. CDR3 protein: CASSERGRECTDTQYF. The CDR3, as DNA: TGTGCCAGCAGTGAGCGCGGCAGGGAATGCACAGATACGCAGTATTTT.

The V gene is TRBV27, the J gene TRBJ2-7; D perhaps matches TRBD1 (5 bases). Germline V gene sequence: CDR1 MNHEY, CDR2 SMNVEV (reference sequence). This CDR3 has 14 amino acids. V was cut by 4 bases and J by 1 base, with 11 bases left in between. Here the CDR3 DNA reads TGTGCCAGCAGTTGGAAACAGGAGTCCTACGAGCAGTACTTC. This gives the protein CASSWKQESYEQYF.

This chain uses TRBV9 with TRBJ1-1; D not certain. From germline, CDR1 is SGDLS and CDR2 YYNGEE. V was shortened by 3 bases and J by 4 bases, with 10 bases between the two germline ends. The CDR3 loop spans 13 amino acids. The CDR3 spells CASSGTSATEAFF. CDR3 sequence (DNA): TGTGCCAGCAGCGGCACATCGGCCACTGAAGCTTTCTTT.

The rearrangement links TRBV10-3 to TRBJ1-1, with D possibly matching TRBD1 (6 bases). V lost 0 bases and J 5 bases, leaving 10 bases between the germline ends. This CDR3 is built from 14 residues. The V gene's germline CDR1 is ENHRY and CDR2 SYGVKD. In DNA form, the CDR3 reads TGTGCCATCAGTGAGTCTGGGGGGCAGACTGAAGCTTTCTTT. Amino acids: CAISESGGQTEAFF.

The chain uses TRBV29-1 and TRBJ2-7; a weak D match, TRBD1 (5 bases). The CDR3 runs 14 residues. The germline gives CDR1 SQVTM, CDR2 ANQGSEA. V lost 0 bases, J lost 0 bases, and 9 bases lay in between. The chain's CDR3 is CSVEDDQGSYEQYF. The CDR3 bases are TGCAGCGTTGAAGATGATCAGGGCTCCTACGAGCAGTACTTC.

J is TRBJ1-2 and V is TRBV6-6; 9 nucleotides match TRBD1. J gave up 2 bases and V 4 bases, and 5 bases lay outside the gene matches. The germline gives CDR1 MNHNY, CDR2 SVGAGI (reference sequence). The CDR3 covers 15 residues. This chain's CDR3 is CASSLDRGGNYGYTF. The DNA for the CDR3 is TGTGCCAGCAGTTTGGACAGGGGCGGGAACTATGGCTACACCTTC.

The rearrangement links TRBV29-1 to TRBJ2-1, with TRBD2 matching 16 bases. There are 17 residues in the CDR3. CDR1 is SQVTM, CDR2 ANQGSEA, per germline. J lost 9 bases, V lost 3 bases, and 11 bases had no gene match. CDR3 sequence: CSVDSGTSGRALPEQFF. CDR3 bases: TGCAGCGTTGATTCCGGGACTAGCGGGAGGGCCTTACCTGAGCAGTTCTTC.

This clone was recorded once. The CDR3 DNA sequence: TGTGCCAGCACCCCCAATCCGGGAGAGCAGTTCTTC. It encodes CASTPNPGEQFF. The rearrangement joins TRBV2 to TRBJ2-1; a weak D match, TRBD2 (5 bases). The CDR3 totals 12 residues. From germline, CDR1 is SNHLY and CDR2 FYNNEI. Trimming left V 7 bases short and J 10 bases short, with 14 bases between.

The chain carries TRBV19 and TRBJ1-1, with 8 bases aligning to TRBD1. V was pared by 4 bases and J by 2 bases, with 6 bases of the junction left unmatched. The germline gives CDR1 LNHDA, CDR2 SQIVND (reference sequence). The CDR3 is 15 amino acids. Here the CDR3 DNA reads TGTGCCAGTAGTACCCCCACAGGGGGTAACACTGAAGCTTTCTTT. Its protein product is CASSTPTGGNTEAFF.

The chain combines TRBV15 with TRBJ1-5, with D unresolved. This CDR3 is 16 amino acids long. Germline V gene lookup returns CDR1 LNHNV and CDR2 YYDKDF (reference sequence). Trimming stripped 0 bases from V and 4 bases from J, with 13 bases between. Here the CDR3 reads CATSREGRAGNQPQHF. DNA for the CDR3: TGTGCCACCAGCAGAGAAGGAAGGGCTGGGAATCAGCCCCAGCATTTT.

This clone has at least ten counts. The same CDR3 also results from other DNA sequences found in this sample. The genes are TRBV27 and TRBJ2-7; D gene ambiguous. V dropped 3 bases and J dropped 0 bases, with 6 bases sitting between them. The V gene's germline CDR1 is MNHEY and CDR2 SMNVEV (reference sequence). This CDR3 is 13 amino acids long. CDR3 in amino acids: CASSFAVSYEQYF. For the CDR3, the DNA is TGTGCCAGCAGTTTTGCGGTCTCCTACGAGCAGTACTTC.

The chain joins TRBV21-1 to TRBJ1-6; no check of the table's D call, TRBD1, against the DNA was made. TRBV21-1 is a pseudogene segment. The CDR3 has 17 amino acids. CDR3: CASSKADRDRVSSPLHF. CDR3 coding DNA: TGTGCCAGCAGCAAAGCGGACCGGGACAGGGTGTCTTCACCCCTCCACTTT.

The chain is built from TRBV9 and TRBJ2-5; 9 positions agree with TRBD1. J gave up 5 bases and V 4 bases, and 9 bases lay outside the gene matches. The CDR3 runs to 15 residues. CDR1 and CDR2 (germline): SGDLS, YYNGEE. The CDR3 DNA reads TGTGCCAGCAGCCTTGATGGGACAGGGTCGGAGACCCAGTACTTC. This translates into CASSLDGTGSETQYF. Looking up the rest from reference TRBV9 and TRBJ2-5 gives the full variable domain: DSGVTQTPKHLITATGQRVTLRCSPRSGDLSVYWYQQSLDQGLQFLIQYYNGEERAKGNILERFSAQQFPDLHSELNLSSLELGDSALYFCASSLDGTGSETQYFGPGTRLLVL.

The chain is built from TRBV25-1 and TRBJ1-3; unclear D gene. Trimming pared 1 base from V and 0 bases from J, leaving 7 bases between. The CDR3 is made up of 15 amino acids. Per the germline V gene, CDR1 is MGHDK and CDR2 is SYGVNS. CDR3 residues: CASSESVSSGNTIYF. CDR3 in DNA: TGTGCCAGCAGTGAATCGGTGAGCTCTGGAAACACCATATATTTT.

Only one count was recorded for this clone. CDR3 in DNA: TGTGCCAGCAGCATGACTACAGGGGGCATTGAAAAACTGTTTTTT. Its protein is CASSMTTGGIEKLFF. The genes are TRBV7-9 and TRBJ1-4; the match to TRBD1 covers 9 bases. This CDR3 contains 15 residues. Germline CDR1 reads SEHNR; CDR2 reads FQNEAQ (reference sequence). After removal of 5 bases from V and 7 bases from J, the junction contained 8 bases not matched to a gene.

This chain uses TRBV15 with TRBJ2-7; D uncertain. Trimming shortened V by 0 bases and J by 3 bases, and 9 bases separated the two germline ends. Looked up from germline, CDR1 is LNHNV and CDR2 is YYDKDF (reference sequence). The CDR3 runs 14 residues. Here the CDR3 DNA reads TGTGCCACCAGCAGAGATAGGCTCGGCTACGAGCAGTACTTC. Residues: CATSRDRLGYEQYF.

This rearrangement joins TRBV4-2 to TRBJ2-7, with D maybe TRBD2 (6 bases). In germline, CDR1 is LGHNA, CDR2 YNFKEQ. CDR3 length equals 15 residues. Trimming removed 2 bases at V and 3 bases at J, with 14 bases between. CDR3 amino acids: CASSQSPPGDYEQYF. CDR3 in DNA: TGTGCCAGCAGCCAATCCCCCCCGGGAGACTACGAGCAGTACTTC.

This sequence joins TRBV19 and TRBJ1-1; tentative D call: TRBD1 (6 bases). The CDR3 runs 14 residues. The germline V gene encodes CDR1 LNHDA and CDR2 SQIVND (reference sequence). The V end lost 1 base, the J end lost 1 base, and 7 bases lay between the germline ends. The CDR3 loop is CASSIATGNTEAFF. Here the CDR3 DNA reads TGTGCCAGTAGTATAGCGACAGGGAACACTGAAGCTTTCTTT.

The CDR3 region is CASSYLDSGANVLTF. For the CDR3, the DNA is TGTGCCAGCAGCTATTTGGACTCTGGGGCCAACGTCCTGACTTTC. The chain joins TRBV5-4 to TRBJ2-6; D is uncertain. This CDR3 has 15 amino acids. Per germline, CDR1 SGHNT and CDR2 YYREEE (reference sequence). V was pared by 3 bases and J by 0 bases, with 7 bases between.

V gene TRBV25-1 combines with J gene TRBJ2-5; 7 bases align to TRBD2. V was clipped by 5 bases and J by 3 bases; unmatched bases: 3. This CDR3 region has 13 residues. Germline CDR1 reads MGHDK; CDR2 reads SYGVNS. DNA for the CDR3: TGTGCCAGCAGTAGCGGGGCCGAAGAGACCCAGTACTTC. It specifies CASSSGAEETQYF.

This clone was detected only once. V and J are TRBV10-3 and TRBJ1-2, with D possibly being TRBD1 (6 bases). V was shortened by 2 bases and J by 4 bases, with 11 bases between the two germline ends. The CDR3 is 14 residues long. CDR1 is ENHRY and CDR2 is SYGVKD in the germline V gene. The CDR3: CAISEGGGSYGYTF. As DNA, the CDR3 is TGTGCCATCAGTGAGGGAGGGGGTTCCTATGGCTACACCTTC.

The chain recombines TRBV5-1 with TRBJ2-7; no firm D call. There are 13 residues in the CDR3. Deletions cut 0 bases from V and 3 bases from J, with 7 bases between. CDR1 and CDR2 from the germline V gene are SGHRS and YFSETQ. CDR3 sequence: CASSLGPHYEQYF. The CDR3 bases are TGCGCCAGCAGCTTGGGACCGCACTACGAGCAGTACTTC.

The chain combines TRBV10-1 with TRBJ2-3; 7 bases match TRBD2. This CDR3 is built from 15 residues. Per germline, CDR1 WNHNN and CDR2 SYGVQD (reference sequence). With 3 bases clipped from V and 2 bases from J, the junction kept 5 bases outside the gene matches. CDR3 sequence (DNA): TGCGCCAGCAGTGACGGCGGGAGCAACACAGATACGCAGTATTTT. Residues: CASSDGGSNTDTQYF.

CDR3: CASSLALGGYYNEQFF. DNA of the CDR3: TGTGCCAGCAGCTTAGCGCTGGGGGGATATTACAATGAGCAGTTCTTC. The chain joins TRBV7-9 to TRBJ2-1; TRBD2 might be the D (6 bases). Trimming left V 0 bases short and J 4 bases short, with 13 bases between. The CDR3 consists of 16 residues. Germline CDR1 is SEHNR and CDR2 is FQNEAQ (reference sequence).

A word on this clone: This specimen includes other DNA sequences encoding the same CDR3. The chain is built from TRBV30 and TRBJ2-1; 7 bases are shared with TRBD2. Per germline, CDR1 GTSNPN and CDR2 SVGIG (reference sequence). V was pared by 0 bases and J by 2 bases, with 4 bases of the junction left unmatched. The CDR3 covers 15 residues. The CDR3 DNA follows: TGTGCCTGGAGTGTGGTCGCGGGGGCCTACAATGAGCAGTTCTTC. Protein: CAWSVVAGAYNEQFF.

The rearrangement uses TRBV4-1 and TRBJ2-1, with 13 bases matching TRBD2. V lost 1 base, J lost 4 bases, and 4 bases stayed unmatched. The germline V gene has CDR1 MGHRA and CDR2 YSYEKL. This CDR3 has 17 residues. The DNA for the CDR3 is TGCGCCAGCAGCCAAGCCGGGACTAGCGGGGATTACAATGAGCAGTTCTTC. This gives the protein CASSQAGTSGDYNEQFF.